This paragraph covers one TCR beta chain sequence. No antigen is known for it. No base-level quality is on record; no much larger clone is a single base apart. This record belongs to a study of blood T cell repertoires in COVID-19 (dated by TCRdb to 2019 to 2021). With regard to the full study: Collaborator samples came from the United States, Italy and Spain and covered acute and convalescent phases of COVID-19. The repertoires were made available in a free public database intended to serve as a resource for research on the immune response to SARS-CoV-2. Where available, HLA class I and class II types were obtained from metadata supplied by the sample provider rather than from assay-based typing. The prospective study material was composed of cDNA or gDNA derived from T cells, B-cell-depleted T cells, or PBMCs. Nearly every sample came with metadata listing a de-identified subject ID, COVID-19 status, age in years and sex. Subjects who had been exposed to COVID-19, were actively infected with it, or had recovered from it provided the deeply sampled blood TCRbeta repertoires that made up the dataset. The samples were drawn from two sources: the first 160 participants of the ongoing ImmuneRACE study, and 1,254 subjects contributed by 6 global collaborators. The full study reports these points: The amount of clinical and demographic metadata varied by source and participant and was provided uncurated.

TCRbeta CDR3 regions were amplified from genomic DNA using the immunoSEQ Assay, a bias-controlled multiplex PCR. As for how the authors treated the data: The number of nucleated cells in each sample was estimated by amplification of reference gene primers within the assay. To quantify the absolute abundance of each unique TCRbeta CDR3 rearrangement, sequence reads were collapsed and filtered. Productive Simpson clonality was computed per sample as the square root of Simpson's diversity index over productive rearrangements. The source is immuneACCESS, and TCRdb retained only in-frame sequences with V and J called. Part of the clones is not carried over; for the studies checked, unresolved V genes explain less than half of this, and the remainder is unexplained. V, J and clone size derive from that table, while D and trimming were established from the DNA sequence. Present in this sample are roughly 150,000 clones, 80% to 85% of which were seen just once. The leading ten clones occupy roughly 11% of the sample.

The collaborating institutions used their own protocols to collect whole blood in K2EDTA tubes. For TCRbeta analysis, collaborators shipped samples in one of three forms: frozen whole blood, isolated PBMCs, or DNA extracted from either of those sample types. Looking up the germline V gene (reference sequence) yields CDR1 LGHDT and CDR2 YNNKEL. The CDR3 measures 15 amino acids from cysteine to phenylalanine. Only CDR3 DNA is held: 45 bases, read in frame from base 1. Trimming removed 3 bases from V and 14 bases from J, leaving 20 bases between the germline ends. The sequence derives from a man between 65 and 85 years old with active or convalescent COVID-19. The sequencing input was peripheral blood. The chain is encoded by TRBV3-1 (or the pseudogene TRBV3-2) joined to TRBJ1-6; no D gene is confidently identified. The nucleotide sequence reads TGTGCCAGCAGCCATAGTAAGGGAGCCCCCTTGGCCCTCCACTTT. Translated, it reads CASSHSKGAPLALHF.